The rows below give T cell receptor beta chains drawn from one sample of a study of vaccination and CD4 T cells after COVID-19. Their antigens remain unidentified. TCRdb itself ran the PCR reads through MiXCR, one entry per CDR3 protein. The data contain around 17,000 distinct CDR3 sequences, more than 45% of them seen just once; the ten biggest clones take up 20%. The specimen was CD4+ T cells from blood, cultured in vitro, collected about 7 months after SARS-CoV-2 vaccination. These receptor sequences come from a human donor who had recovered from COVID-19. CDR3s include the opening cysteine and the closing phenylalanine or tryptophan. Each record gives: J gene, D gene, CDR3 length, V gene, CDR3 protein. The D gene is left open where the match is weak.

J gene: TRBJ2-3; D gene: TRBD1; CDR3 length: 16; V gene: TRBV7-9; CDR3 protein: CASSPDRDRGTDTQYF
J gene: TRBJ2-3; D gene: TRBD2; CDR3 length: 14; V gene: TRBV20-1; CDR3 protein: CSAVAGADTDTQYF
J gene: TRBJ2-7; D gene: -; CDR3 length: 14; V gene: TRBV18; CDR3 protein: CASSPPAASDEQYF
J gene: TRBJ2-7; D gene: -; CDR3 length: 14; V gene: TRBV21-1; CDR3 protein: CASCRGTGRYEQYF
J gene: TRBJ2-7; D gene: TRBD1; CDR3 length: 14; V gene: TRBV7-9; CDR3 protein: CASSRDRGLSEQYF
J gene: TRBJ2-2; D gene: -; CDR3 length: 13; V gene: TRBV7-2; CDR3 protein: CASSSQLTGELFF
J gene: TRBJ2-1; D gene: TRBD2; CDR3 length: 16; V gene: TRBV15; CDR3 protein: CATSRGSGSSRNEQFF
J gene: TRBJ2-1; D gene: -; CDR3 length: 15; V gene: TRBV7-6; CDR3 protein: CASSLAGTGSNEQFF
J gene: TRBJ2-7; D gene: -; CDR3 length: 13; V gene: TRBV6-1; CDR3 protein: CASSEPAYYEQYF
J gene: TRBJ2-1; D gene: -; CDR3 length: 13; V gene: TRBV6-1; CDR3 protein: CASSVFPYNEQFF
J gene: TRBJ1-2; D gene: -; CDR3 length: 13; V gene: TRBV5-1; CDR3 protein: CASSLGRYYGYTF
J gene: TRBJ2-5; D gene: -; CDR3 length: 15; V gene: TRBV6-1; CDR3 protein: CASSLSHGKGETQYF
J gene: TRBJ2-6; D gene: -; CDR3 length: 15; V gene: TRBV7-3; CDR3 protein: CASGKALSGANVLTF
J gene: TRBJ1-1; D gene: TRBD1; CDR3 length: 13; V gene: TRBV7-9; CDR3 protein: CASSPLDRDEAFF
J gene: TRBJ2-3; D gene: -; CDR3 length: 14; V gene: TRBV11-2; CDR3 protein: CASSPGPFTDTQYF
J gene: TRBJ1-5; D gene: TRBD1; CDR3 length: 15; V gene: TRBV2; CDR3 protein: CASSGDRGHRQPQHF
J gene: TRBJ1-5; D gene: TRBD1; CDR3 length: 16; V gene: TRBV19; CDR3 protein: CASSIGDRRFNQPQHF
J gene: TRBJ2-7; D gene: TRBD2; CDR3 length: 16; V gene: TRBV20-1; CDR3 protein: CSASRGRLAGYYEQYF
J gene: TRBJ1-1; D gene: -; CDR3 length: 14; V gene: TRBV7-8; CDR3 protein: CASSLVAGYTEAFF
J gene: TRBJ1-2; D gene: -; CDR3 length: 13; V gene: TRBV6-5; CDR3 protein: CASSYAGPPGYTF
J gene: TRBJ2-3; D gene: TRBD2; CDR3 length: 14; V gene: TRBV20-1; CDR3 protein: CSAPGLAVRDTQYF
J gene: TRBJ1-1; D gene: -; CDR3 length: 15; V gene: TRBV10-3; CDR3 protein: CAISPSVGGNTEAFF
J gene: TRBJ2-2; D gene: TRBD2; CDR3 length: 17; V gene: TRBV6-4; CDR3 protein: CASSDVLAGVGTGELFF
J gene: TRBJ1-1; D gene: -; CDR3 length: 11; V gene: TRBV20-1; CDR3 protein: CSARFNTEAFF
J gene: TRBJ2-3; D gene: TRBD2; CDR3 length: 14; V gene: TRBV4-2; CDR3 protein: CASSPRGATDTQYF
J gene: TRBJ2-2; D gene: -; CDR3 length: 13; V gene: TRBV15; CDR3 protein: CATSRVPTGELFF
J gene: TRBJ2-7; D gene: TRBD1; CDR3 length: 16; V gene: TRBV18; CDR3 protein: CASSRHPGQGSYEQYF
J gene: TRBJ1-1; D gene: -; CDR3 length: 15; V gene: TRBV10-3; CDR3 protein: CAISESIAMNTEAFF
J gene: TRBJ1-2; D gene: TRBD1; CDR3 length: 15; V gene: TRBV10-3; CDR3 protein: CAISNYRGEGYGYTF
J gene: TRBJ2-1; D gene: -; CDR3 length: 14; V gene: TRBV7-3; CDR3 protein: CASSLGTHSNEQFF
J gene: TRBJ1-2; D gene: -; CDR3 length: 13; V gene: TRBV6-1; CDR3 protein: CASSRGGNYGYTF
J gene: TRBJ2-1; D gene: -; CDR3 length: 14; V gene: TRBV7-9; CDR3 protein: CASSWGGLRNEQFF
J gene: TRBJ2-1; D gene: -; CDR3 length: 13; V gene: TRBV15; CDR3 protein: CATSRGLDNEQFF
J gene: TRBJ1-2; D gene: -; CDR3 length: 11; V gene: TRBV20-1; CDR3 protein: CSASRSYGYTF
J gene: TRBJ1-2; D gene: TRBD1; CDR3 length: 16; V gene: TRBV24-1; CDR3 protein: CATSDSGTGTNYGYTF
J gene: TRBJ2-5; D gene: TRBD2; CDR3 length: 14; V gene: TRBV20-1; CDR3 protein: CSASPRGGPVTQYF
J gene: TRBJ2-5; D gene: TRBD2; CDR3 length: 16; V gene: TRBV7-7; CDR3 protein: CASSLSPSGGQETQYF
J gene: TRBJ1-3; D gene: TRBD1; CDR3 length: 14; V gene: TRBV10-3; CDR3 protein: CAISPTGGGSTIYF
J gene: TRBJ2-5; D gene: -; CDR3 length: 13; V gene: TRBV12-3/TRBV12-4; CDR3 protein: CASSFRGEETQYF
J gene: TRBJ1-2; D gene: -; CDR3 length: 14; V gene: TRBV7-2; CDR3 protein: CASRGLQIPYGYTF
J gene: TRBJ1-1; D gene: -; CDR3 length: 13; V gene: TRBV12-3/TRBV12-4; CDR3 protein: CASSFGAHTEAFF
J gene: TRBJ2-5; D gene: -; CDR3 length: 17; V gene: TRBV7-6; CDR3 protein: CASSPRTDSLGWETQYF
J gene: TRBJ2-5; D gene: -; CDR3 length: 13; V gene: TRBV5-4; CDR3 protein: CASRYMEGAGQYF
J gene: TRBJ1-1; D gene: -; CDR3 length: 13; V gene: TRBV20-1; CDR3 protein: CSARTDMNTEAFF
J gene: TRBJ2-7; D gene: TRBD2; CDR3 length: 14; V gene: TRBV7-2; CDR3 protein: CASSLGLVTLEQYF
J gene: TRBJ1-5; D gene: -; CDR3 length: 16; V gene: TRBV6-1; CDR3 protein: CASSWNGAGTFQPQHF
J gene: TRBJ2-5; D gene: -; CDR3 length: 13; V gene: TRBV27; CDR3 protein: CASRRQGGETQYF
J gene: TRBJ2-2; D gene: -; CDR3 length: 14; V gene: TRBV19; CDR3 protein: CASTPGRNTGELFF
J gene: TRBJ2-7; D gene: TRBD1; CDR3 length: 16; V gene: TRBV7-9; CDR3 protein: CASSLSPDRGHHEQYF
J gene: TRBJ1-5; D gene: -; CDR3 length: 14; V gene: TRBV4-2; CDR3 protein: CASSQDWGDQPQHF
J gene: TRBJ2-6; D gene: -; CDR3 length: 17; V gene: TRBV7-9; CDR3 protein: CAGRRSRESTGANVLTF
J gene: TRBJ2-1; D gene: -; CDR3 length: 15; V gene: TRBV20-1; CDR3 protein: CSARSVGGPSDEQFF
J gene: TRBJ1-6; D gene: -; CDR3 length: 14; V gene: TRBV20-1; CDR3 protein: CSAALRGPNSPLHF
J gene: TRBJ2-1; D gene: -; CDR3 length: 11; V gene: TRBV27; CDR3 protein: CASSDNEWQFF
J gene: TRBJ2-2; D gene: -; CDR3 length: 19; V gene: TRBV7-3; CDR3 protein: CASSPDIIGEEKNTGGLFF
J gene: TRBJ2-5; D gene: -; CDR3 length: 13; V gene: TRBV20-1; CDR3 protein: CSAGGTVQETQYF
J gene: TRBJ1-4; D gene: -; CDR3 length: 15; V gene: TRBV15; CDR3 protein: CATSERTGGNEKLFF